The 13 T cell receptor beta chains in this list originate from one sample, sequenced in a study of cytomegalovirus exposure and HLA in healthy donors. PCR was performed using 60 Vbeta and 13 Jbeta primers. Clones were sequenced by immunoSEQ multiplex PCR, and TCRdb holds only the in-frame ones, with some missing. The sample has about 130,000 clones, 65% to 90% seen once. The specimen sequenced was PBMCs. The receptor source for this set is a man between 18 and 35 years old in good health and CMV-seronegative.

The J gene is TRBJ1-1, the V gene TRBV28, with TRBD1 identical over 8 bases. Per germline, CDR1 MDHEN and CDR2 SYDVKM. With V trimmed by 6 bases and J by 10 bases, 4 bases remained unmatched. This CDR3 comprises 11 residues. CDR3 region: CASRPDRGAFF. CDR3 DNA: TGTGCCAGCAGGCCCGACAGGGGAGCTTTCTTT.

The chain couples TRBV28 to TRBJ1-2; 9 bases are shared with TRBD1. V shed 6 bases, J shed 7 bases, and the junction held 9 bases outside the gene matches. This CDR3 comprises 14 residues. CDR1 and CDR2 (germline): MDHEN, SYDVKM. The CDR3 loop is CASREGQGRGGYTF. The CDR3, as DNA: TGTGCCAGCAGGGAGGGACAGGGCAGAGGTGGCTACACCTTC.

The chain joins TRBV6-1 to TRBJ1-6; D gene ambiguous. The CDR3 spans 12 residues. Germline values: CDR1 MNHNS, CDR2 SASEGT. The V and J ends lost 7 bases and 10 bases respectively, with 11 bases between them. CDR3 DNA sequence: TGTGCCAGCACCCCGGGAACGTCACCCCTCCACTTT. It is translated as CASTPGTSPLHF.

The genes are TRBV5-5 and TRBJ2-7; a weak D match, TRBD1 (5 bases). The CDR3 runs to 14 residues. V dropped 3 bases and J dropped 8 bases, with 18 bases sitting between them. Germline values: CDR1 SGHKS, CDR2 YYEKEE (reference sequence). CDR3 region: CASSSGPVGVQQYF. DNA of the CDR3: TGTGCCAGCAGCTCAGGGCCGGTTGGGGTCCAGCAGTACTTC.

The chain recombines TRBV7-2 with TRBJ2-5, with TRBD1 matching 9 bases. V was pared by 2 bases and J by 5 bases, with 6 bases of the junction left unmatched. CDR1 is SGHTA and CDR2 is FQGNSA in the germline V gene. The CDR3 contains 15 residues. The CDR3 protein is CASSLFFTGGETQYF. CDR3 in DNA: TGTGCCAGCAGCTTATTTTTTACAGGGGGCGAGACCCAGTACTTC.

The chain is built from TRBV7-3 and TRBJ2-1; 11 bases are a match to TRBD2. Looked up from germline, CDR1 is SGHTA and CDR2 is FQGTGA. The V segment lost 4 bases and the J segment 5 bases; nucleotides outside the gene matches: 4. There are 15 residues in the CDR3. The CDR3 region is CASSSGLAGNNEQFF. DNA of the CDR3: TGTGCCAGCAGCTCCGGACTAGCGGGTAACAATGAGCAGTTCTTC.

The gene calls are TRBV6-1 and TRBJ2-7, with D possibly TRBD1 on 6 matching bases. The CDR3 covers 15 residues. The V end was cut by 6 bases, the J end by 1 base, with 16 bases between. The germline gives CDR1 MNHNS, CDR2 SASEGT. CDR3 DNA: TGTGCCAGCAGCGGGGACACAAAGGGTTCCTACGAGCAGTACTTC. Translation gives CASSGDTKGSYEQYF.

The chain uses TRBV10-3 and TRBJ2-6, with TRBD2 as a possible D gene (5 bases). V was trimmed by 6 bases and J by 0 bases, leaving 21 bases between them. The CDR3 consists of 19 residues. Looked up from germline, CDR1 is ENHRY and CDR2 is SYGVKD. CDR3 protein: CAIREPGSPSSSGANVLTF. CDR3 DNA: TGTGCCATCAGGGAACCGGGGTCCCCTTCATCCTCTGGGGCCAACGTCCTGACTTTC.

The V call is TRBV28, the J call TRBJ1-1, with no clear D. The CDR3 runs to 12 residues. CDR1 MDHEN and CDR2 SYDVKM come from the germline V gene. V was pared by 6 bases and J by 1 base, with 6 bases between. For the CDR3, the DNA is TGTGCCAGCAGGGAGTGGAACACTGAAGCTTTCTTT. Encoded protein: CASREWNTEAFF.

A few counts support this clone. Other DNA variants within this sample encode the same CDR3. The genes are TRBV6-5 and TRBJ1-1, with TRBD1 identical over 9 bases. This CDR3 region has 15 residues. J gave up 4 bases and V 2 bases, and 5 bases lay outside the gene matches. The germline V gene encodes CDR1 MNHEY and CDR2 SVGAGI. CDR3 region: CASSYASQGATEAFF. The DNA of the CDR3 is TGTGCCAGCAGTTACGCCTCACAGGGGGCCACTGAAGCTTTCTTT.

The chain uses TRBV10-3 and TRBJ1-6; D unresolved. V was shortened by 3 bases and J by 0 bases, with 9 bases between the two germline ends. This CDR3 has 16 residues. Germline V gene sequence: CDR1 ENHRY, CDR2 SYGVKD. CDR3 in amino acids: CAISDAGFSYNSPLHF. The CDR3 region has the DNA TGTGCCATCAGTGATGCAGGCTTCTCCTATAATTCACCCCTCCACTTT.

This sequence joins TRBV7-2 and TRBJ2-7; no clear D. V shed 5 bases and J shed 0 bases, with 11 bases lying between them. Germline-derived CDR1 and CDR2 are SGHTA and FQGNSA. The CDR3 extends over 14 amino acids. The CDR3 DNA follows: TGTGCCAGCAGCCCCGAGCCGAGCTCCTACGAGCAGTACTTC. Translating it yields CASSPEPSSYEQYF. The full variable domain, completed using reference TRBV7-2 and TRBJ2-7, is GAGVSQSPSNKVTEKGKDVELRCDPISGHTALYWYRQSLGQGLEFLIYFQGNSAPDKSGLPSDRFSAERTGGSVSTLTIQRTQQEDSAVYLCASSPEPSSYEQYFGPGTRLTVT.

V and J are TRBV7-9 and TRBJ1-1; 9 nucleotides line up with TRBD1. The CDR3 is 15 residues long. Germline assignment: CDR1 SEHNR and CDR2 FQNEAQ (reference sequence). V lost 3 bases to trimming and J lost 4 bases; unmatched junction nucleotides: 6. The CDR3 spells CASSFGDRVSTEAFF. DNA for the CDR3: TGTGCCAGCAGCTTCGGGGACAGGGTGAGCACTGAAGCTTTCTTT.